A selection of T cell receptor beta chains follows, all from one sample in a study of shared clonotypes between healthy human individuals. Assay used: immunoSEQ multiplex PCR; TCRdb lists only in-frame clones, some missing. The table records about 2.1 million clones, just under 95% of them present only once. Sequences were obtained from naive CD8+ T cells from PBMCs. Receptors were obtained from a man younger than 35 in good health. Some clones in this sample may be carry-over from other donors' samples. CDR3s include the opening cysteine and the closing phenylalanine or tryptophan. Fields, in order: D gene, J gene, V gene, clone size, CDR3 DNA, CDR3 protein. A D gene is named only where the DNA matches it firmly. Clone size is stated in some rows and not others, as once, few, many or a class when expanded.

>TRBD1|TRBJ2-3|TRBV16|-
TGTGCCAGCAGCCAAGCGGGACAGGCTGGAATTACGCAGTATTTT
CASSQAGQAGITQYF
>-|TRBJ1-4|TRBV6-1|-
TGTGCCAGCAGTGATGTTAAGGAAAAGGGGTCGTGGGCAACTAATGAAAAACTGTTTTTT
CASSDVKEKGSWATNEKLFF
>-|TRBJ1-2|TRBV15|few
TGTGCCACCAGCGCCCGCATAGGATACTATGGCTACACCTTC
CATSARIGYYGYTF
>-|TRBJ2-7|TRBV15|-
TGTGCCACCAGCAGAGGAGGGGGATCCTCCTACGAGCAGTACTTC
CATSRGGGSSYEQYF
>-|TRBJ2-3|TRBV28|-
TGTGCCAGCAGTTTTAGATTTGATACGCAGTATTTT
CASSFRFDTQYF
>TRBD2|TRBJ2-6|TRBV4-2|-
TGTGCCAGCAGCCCGCGACTAGCGGGAGCTGGGGCCAACGTCCTGACTTTC
CASSPRLAGAGANVLTF
>-|TRBJ2-7|TRBV27|once
TGTGCCAGCAGCCTCCTAGGAGTTCAGGACGAGCAGTACTTC
CASSLLGVQDEQYF
>TRBD2|TRBJ2-1|TRBV29-1|-
TGCAGCGTTGATCTAGCGGGGGTCTACAATGAGCAGTTCTTC
CSVDLAGVYNEQFF
>-|TRBJ2-7|TRBV19|once
TGTGCCAGTAGTATTGGAGGGGGCGAGCAGTACTTC
CASSIGGGEQYF
>-|TRBJ2-1|TRBV7-8|-
TGTGCCAGCAGCTTCAAGGTGGGGGGCCGCGGCTGGGAGCAGTTCTTC
CASSFKVGGRGWEQFF
>TRBD2|TRBJ2-7|TRBV19|-
TGTGCCAGTAGTCCCATGGGACTACCCTCCTACGAGCAGTACTTC
CASSPMGLPSYEQYF
>-|TRBJ1-5|TRBV19|once
TGTGCCAGTAGGCGTCTCGAGGTGGGGCGGGAGGGCAATCAGCCCCAGCATTTT
CASRRLEVGREGNQPQHF
>-|TRBJ2-1|TRBV5-4|-
TGTGCCAGCAGCCTATGGGTCGAGCTTCGGGATGAGCAGTTCTTC
CASSLWVELRDEQFF
>-|TRBJ1-4|TRBV2|-
TGTGCCAGCGACGGCGGGACTGCAACTAATGAAAAACTGTTTTTT
CASDGGTATNEKLFF
>-|TRBJ2-2|TRBV13|-
TGTGCCAGCAGGCCCTCCCCGTGGGGGCCTGGCGGGGAGCTGTTTTTT
CASRPSPWGPGGELFF
>-|TRBJ1-4|TRBV15|-
TGTGCCACCAGCAGGGGCAATAATGAAAAACTGTTTTTT
CATSRGNNEKLFF
>-|TRBJ2-5|TRBV7-9|once
TGTGCCAGCAGCAGGAGCCAAGAGACCCAGTACTTC
CASSRSQETQYF
>-|TRBJ2-4|TRBV27|once
TGTGCCAGCAGTTTAAGGGAGGCTCGGAACATTCAGTACTTC
CASSLREARNIQYF
>-|TRBJ2-2|TRBV7-9|-
TGTGCCAGCAGCTTGCTGCCCCGGGCGTCCCAAATAGACACCGGGGAGCTGTTTTTT
CASSLLPRASQIDTGELFF
>-|TRBJ2-7|TRBV4-1|-
TGCGCCAGCAGCCAAGAGTTTTTCCGGACCTACGAGCAGTACTTC
CASSQEFFRTYEQYF
>-|TRBJ1-1|TRBV19|-
TGTGCCAGTAGGCGGGGCGAACAGCACCGTGGTTCCACTGAAGCTTTCTTT
CASRRGEQHRGSTEAFF
>TRBD1|TRBJ1-2|TRBV10-3|-
TGTGCCACCACAGGGGGAGGGGGCTACACCTTC
CATTGGGGYTF
>-|TRBJ2-7|TRBV28|-
TGTGCCAGCAGGCCAAGGAGGGTGACCTCCGCCTACGAGCAGTACTTC
CASRPRRVTSAYEQYF
>-|TRBJ1-3|TRBV28|-
TGTGCCAGCAGTTTAGTCCGTGATGAAAACACCATATATTTT
CASSLVRDENTIYF
>-|TRBJ1-5|TRBV15|few
TGTGCCACCAGCAGTGGTGACAATCAGCCCCAGCATTTT
CATSSGDNQPQHF
>TRBD2|TRBJ2-2|TRBV7-7|-
TGTGCCAGCAGCCCGCGAGGGCGGGAGTGGGAGCTGTTTTTT
CASSPRGREWELFF
>-|TRBJ1-5|TRBV11-2|-
TGTGCCAGCAGCTCAAGGGGAGATAGCAATCAGCCCCAGCATTTT
CASSSRGDSNQPQHF
>TRBD1|TRBJ2-1|TRBV15|-
TGTGCCACCAGCAGAGACTGGGAGACAGGGAGCAATGAGCAGTTCTTC
CATSRDWETGSNEQFF
>-|TRBJ2-5|TRBV7-8|-
TGTGCCAGCAGCTTAGCCCGACAGGTAGAGACCCAGTACTTC
CASSLARQVETQYF
>-|TRBJ2-1|TRBV30|-
TGTGCCTGGAGGGGACGCTCCTACAATGAGCAGTTCTTC
CAWRGRSYNEQFF
>-|TRBJ2-7|TRBV9|-
TGTGCCAGCAGCGTAGCTTCCGGGACGGCTTACGAGCAGTACTTC
CASSVASGTAYEQYF
>TRBD2|TRBJ2-7|TRBV4-1|-
TGCGCCAGCAGCCCCAGGACTAGCGGGAGGAACTACTACGAGCAGTACTTC
CASSPRTSGRNYYEQYF
>-|TRBJ2-6|TRBV28|-
TGTGCCATTCGAGGGGAAGGTGGGGCCAACGTCCTGACTTTC
CAIRGEGGANVLTF
>-|TRBJ2-2|TRBV29-1|-
TGCAGCGTGGACGCCAGGGGCAGCGACACCGGGGAGCTGTTTTTT
CSVDARGSDTGELFF
>TRBD2|TRBJ2-7|TRBV6-1|-
TGTGCCAGCAGTGACGCCTACCGGACTAGCGACTACGAGCAGTACTTC
CASSDAYRTSDYEQYF
>-|TRBJ1-2|TRBV27|-
TGTGCCAGCAGGCGGCCTCAAATGTGGGGAGGCAAAGATAACTATGGCTACACCTTC
CASRRPQMWGGKDNYGYTF
>-|TRBJ2-7|TRBV7-2|once
TGTGCCAGCAGCCCTGGTTGGGGCTACGAGCAGTACTTC
CASSPGWGYEQYF
>TRBD1|TRBJ2-2|TRBV9|-
TGTGCCAGCAGCGTAGTAGGTTGGGGGACAGGGGACACCGGGGAGCTGTTTTTT
CASSVVGWGTGDTGELFF
>-|TRBJ2-2|TRBV11-2|-
TGTGCCAGCAGCTTAGGGCTGGAGCTGTTTTTT
CASSLGLELFF
>-|TRBJ2-7|TRBV6-1|-
TGTGCCAGCTCCCGGTTCGCCGGGACTTACTACGAGCAGTACTTC
CASSRFAGTYYEQYF
>-|TRBJ1-2|TRBV11-2|-
TGTGCCAGCAGCTCCACAGGGTCGAGGCTTGGCTACACCTTC
CASSSTGSRLGYTF
>-|TRBJ1-5|TRBV6-5|-
TGTGCCAGCAGTTACTCCGTGGATCAGCCCCAGCATTTT
CASSYSVDQPQHF
>TRBD1|TRBJ2-1|TRBV7-9|-
TGTGCCAGCAGCTCGATTGACAGGGGGCCTGAGCAGTTCTTC
CASSSIDRGPEQFF
>-|TRBJ1-1|TRBV28|once
TGTGCCAGCAGTTTTTGGGCAGGTGATACTGAAGCTTTCTTT
CASSFWAGDTEAFF
>-|TRBJ2-7|TRBV4-2|-
TGTGCCAGCAGCCAAGATCAGAGGGGAACCTACGAGCAGTACTTC
CASSQDQRGTYEQYF